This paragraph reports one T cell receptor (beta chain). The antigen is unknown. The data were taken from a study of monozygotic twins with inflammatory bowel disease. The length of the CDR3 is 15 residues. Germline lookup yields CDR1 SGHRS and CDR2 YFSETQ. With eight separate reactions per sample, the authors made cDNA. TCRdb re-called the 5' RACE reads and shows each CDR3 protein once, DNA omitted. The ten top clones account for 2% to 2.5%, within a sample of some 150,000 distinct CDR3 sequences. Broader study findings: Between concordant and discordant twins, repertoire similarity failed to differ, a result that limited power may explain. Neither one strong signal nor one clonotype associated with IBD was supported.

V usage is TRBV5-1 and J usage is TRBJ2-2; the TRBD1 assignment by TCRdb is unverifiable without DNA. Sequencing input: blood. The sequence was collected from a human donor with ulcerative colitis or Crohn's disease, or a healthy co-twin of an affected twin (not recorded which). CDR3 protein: CASSGTAGPPGELFF.